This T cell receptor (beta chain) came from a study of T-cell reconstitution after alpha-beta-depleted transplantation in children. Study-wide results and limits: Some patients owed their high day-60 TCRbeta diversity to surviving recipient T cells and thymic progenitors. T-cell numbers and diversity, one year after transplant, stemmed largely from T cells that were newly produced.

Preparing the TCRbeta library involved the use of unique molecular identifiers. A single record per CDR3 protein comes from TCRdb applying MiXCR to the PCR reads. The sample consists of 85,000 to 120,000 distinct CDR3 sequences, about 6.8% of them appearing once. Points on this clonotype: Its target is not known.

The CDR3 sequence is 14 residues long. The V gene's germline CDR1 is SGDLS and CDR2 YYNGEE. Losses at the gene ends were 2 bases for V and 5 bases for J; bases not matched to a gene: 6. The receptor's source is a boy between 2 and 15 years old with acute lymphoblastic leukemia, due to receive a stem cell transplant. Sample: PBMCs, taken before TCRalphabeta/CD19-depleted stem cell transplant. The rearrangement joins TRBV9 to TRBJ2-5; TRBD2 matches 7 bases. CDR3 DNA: TGTGCCAGCAGCGTTTCAAGCGGGGTGGAGACCCAGTACTTC. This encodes CASSVSSGVETQYF. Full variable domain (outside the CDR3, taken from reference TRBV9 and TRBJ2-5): DSGVTQTPKHLITATGQRVTLRCSPRSGDLSVYWYQQSLDQGLQFLIQYYNGEERAKGNILERFSAQQFPDLHSELNLSSLELGDSALYFCASSVSSGVETQYFGPGTRLLVL.